The rows below give T cell receptor beta chains drawn from one sample of a study of human T cells and chemical hapten exposure. Each CDR3 protein gets one entry after TCRdb re-called the RACE reads with MiXCR. The sample carries about 160,000 distinct CDR3 sequences, 25% to 35% recorded once. The starting material was whole blood, obtained in connection with sensitization to the hapten diphenylcyclopropenone (DPC). The receptors derive from a woman aged 18-29 years with alopecia areata. Some clones in this sample may be carry-over from other donors' samples. Both conserved end residues are part of each CDR3. The D gene is left open where the match is weak. Only some rows state a clone size, as once, few, many or a class for expanded clones.

d_gene	v_gene	abundance	len	j_gene	CDR3aa	CDR3nt
TRBD2	TRBV5-1	NA	16	TRBJ2-1	CASSLELAGGYNEQFF	TGCGCCAGCAGCTTGGAGCTAGCGGGAGGATACAATGAGCAGTTCTTC
NA	TRBV6-2/TRBV6-3	NA	15	TRBJ2-2	CASRNPRGYTGELFF	TGTGCCAGCAGAAACCCCCGAGGTTACACCGGGGAGCTGTTTTTT
NA	TRBV5-4	NA	15	TRBJ1-1	CASSLDRVKNTEAFF	TGTGCCAGCAGCTTGGACAGGGTGAAAAACACTGAAGCTTTCTTT
NA	TRBV10-3	NA	11	TRBJ2-1	CAIGRAVEQFF	TGTGCCATCGGCAGGGCGGTTGAGCAGTTCTTC
TRBD1	TRBV7-2	once	13	TRBJ1-2	CASSLQGAYGYTF	TGTGCCAGCAGCTTACAGGGGGCCTATGGCTACACCTTC
TRBD2	TRBV7-7	few	15	TRBJ2-2	CASMREAGVTGELFF	TGTGCCAGCATGCGGGAAGCGGGAGTAACCGGGGAGCTGTTTTTT
NA	TRBV20-1	few	14	TRBJ2-1	CSARSVRGYNEQFF	TGCAGTGCTAGATCAGTCAGGGGATACAATGAGCAGTTCTTC
NA	TRBV2	many	10	TRBJ2-7	CASPKHEQYF	TGTGCCAGCCCCAAGCACGAGCAGTACTTC
NA	TRBV2	NA	13	TRBJ2-1	CASSLDLVREQFF	TGTGCCAGCAGTCTCGATCTTGTTAGGGAGCAGTTCTTC
NA	TRBV11-2	NA	14	TRBJ2-1	CASSSAGGYNEQFF	TGTGCCAGCAGCTCTGCTGGAGGTTACAATGAGCAGTTCTTC
NA	TRBV7-8	few	16	TRBJ1-1	CASSLVFRDLNTEAFF	TGTGCCAGCAGCTTAGTTTTTCGGGATTTGAACACTGAAGCTTTCTTT
NA	TRBV5-4	NA	16	TRBJ1-2	CASSLEGVGGRYGYTF	TGTGCCAGCAGCTTGGAGGGGGTCGGGGGACGGTATGGCTACACCTTC
NA	TRBV2	NA	15	TRBJ1-5	CASSVIDRSSQPQHF	TGTGCCAGCAGTGTTATAGACAGGTCCTCTCAGCCCCAGCATTTT
NA	TRBV9	NA	16	TRBJ2-2	CASSVGQGSYTGELFF	TGTGCCAGCAGCGTAGGGCAGGGGTCCTACACCGGGGAGCTGTTTTTT
NA	TRBV12-3/TRBV12-4	NA	14	TRBJ2-1	CASSRGVNNNEQFF	TGTGCCAGCAGTAGGGGAGTGAACAACAATGAGCAGTTCTTC
TRBD1	TRBV19	NA	15	TRBJ2-7	CASSISGTGAYEQYF	TGTGCCAGTAGTATTTCCGGGACAGGGGCCTACGAGCAGTACTTC
TRBD1	TRBV29-1	NA	10	TRBJ2-3	CSVAGQAPYF	TGCAGCGTTGCGGGACAGGCCCCATATTTT
TRBD1	TRBV11-1	NA	13	TRBJ1-1	CASSFDPAGGNFF	TGTGCCAGCAGCTTCGACCCGGCAGGGGGCAATTTCTTT
NA	TRBV3-1	NA	15	TRBJ2-6	CASGEWASGANVLTF	TGTGCCAGCGGAGAGTGGGCCTCTGGGGCCAACGTCCTGACTTTC
NA	TRBV9	many	13	TRBJ2-3	CASSVNSGNTQYF	TGTGCCAGCAGCGTAAACTCAGGGAATACGCAGTATTTT
NA	TRBV7-2	many	15	TRBJ1-5	CASSLKSGSAQPQHF	TGTGCCAGCAGCTTAAAATCAGGGTCGGCTCAGCCCCAGCATTTT
TRBD1	TRBV19	NA	15	TRBJ2-7	CASSHPRGPTYEQYF	TGTGCCAGTAGTCACCCCAGGGGGCCAACCTACGAGCAGTACTTC
NA	TRBV20-1	NA	14	TRBJ1-5	CSARSRTVGQPQHF	TGCAGTGCAAGAAGCAGGACAGTCGGTCAGCCCCAGCATTTT
NA	TRBV7-3	NA	16	TRBJ2-3	CASSSSRDAQADTQYF	TGTGCCAGCAGCTCAAGCCGGGACGCACAGGCAGATACGCAGTATTTT
NA	TRBV6-2/TRBV6-3	few	12	TRBJ2-5	CASSSGQETQYF	TGTGCCAGCAGTAGCGGCCAAGAGACCCAGTACTTC
NA	TRBV27	many	12	TRBJ2-7	CASSGGTYEQYF	TGTGCCAGCAGTGGGGGTACCTACGAGCAGTACTTC
NA	TRBV10-3	NA	14	TRBJ1-1	CAITGGGEGTEAFF	TGTGCCATCACTGGAGGAGGGGAGGGCACTGAAGCTTTCTTT
NA	TRBV5-6	few	16	TRBJ2-2	CASSLRALRTGGELFF	TGTGCCAGCAGCTTGCGGGCGTTGAGGACGGGCGGGGAGCTGTTTTTT
NA	TRBV5-1	few	16	TRBJ2-2	CASSTSGPPSTGELFF	TGCGCCAGCAGCACCTCCGGGCCTCCTAGCACCGGGGAGCTGTTTTTT
TRBD2	TRBV29-1	NA	15	TRBJ2-1	CSVISVLWEGEEQFF	TGCAGCGTGATTAGCGTATTGTGGGAGGGTGAGGAGCAGTTCTTC
TRBD2	TRBV3-1	few	15	TRBJ2-5	CASSRTSGRVETQYF	TGTGCCAGCAGCCGGACTAGCGGGAGAGTAGAGACCCAGTACTTC
NA	TRBV20-1	NA	16	TRBJ2-1	CSARDLRGPNYNEQFF	TGCAGTGCTAGAGACCTCAGGGGCCCGAATTACAATGAGCAGTTCTTC
TRBD2	TRBV10-3	NA	15	TRBJ2-1	CAISGGTSGSNEQFF	TGTGCCATCAGTGGAGGGACTAGCGGGAGTAATGAGCAGTTCTTC
NA	TRBV6-4	NA	13	TRBJ2-7	CASSVGPAEQQYF	TGTGCCAGCAGTGTGGGACCCGCCGAACAGCAGTACTTC
TRBD1	TRBV7-2	NA	15	TRBJ2-6	CAQDRGGFGANVLTF	TGTGCTCAGGACAGGGGAGGGTTTGGGGCCAACGTCCTGACTTTC
TRBD1	TRBV29-1	NA	14	TRBJ2-3	CSAMTGASTDTQYF	TGCAGCGCCATGACAGGGGCAAGCACAGATACGCAGTATTTT
TRBD2	TRBV20-1	many	14	TRBJ2-5	CSARVAGKRETQYF	TGCAGTGCTAGGGTAGCGGGGAAACGAGAGACCCAGTACTTC
NA	TRBV28	few	14	TRBJ1-5	CATIGTVHIQPQHF	TGTGCCACTATAGGGACGGTGCATATTCAGCCCCAGCATTTT
NA	TRBV20-1	NA	13	TRBJ1-2	CSASRAHNYGYTF	TGCAGTGCTTCCCGGGCTCATAACTATGGCTACACCTTC
TRBD2	TRBV7-9	once	14	TRBJ2-3	CAIQRELSTDTQYF	TGTGCCATCCAGCGGGAGCTGAGCACAGATACGCAGTATTTT